The clone carrying this T cell receptor beta chain showed up just a few times. The antigen is not known. One junction end does not reproduce the germline sequence, and a read error may be involved. The observed sequence ends 3 residues before the CDR3 terminus, with the missing tail filled in from the germline J gene. The same CDR3 can be traced to other DNA sequences in this sample. Germline values: CDR1 SEHNR, CDR2 FQNEAQ (reference sequence). CDR3 length: 15 residues. The record originates from a study of T cell clonality in common variable immunodeficiency. Study-level results: Reportedly, TCR beta sequences from common variable immunodeficiency showed fewer deletions and N-nucleotide insertions. Fewer TCRbeta clones were shared among CVID subjects than controls.

Equal genomic DNA amounts from CVID and control samples were sequenced. TCRdb's table, derived via immunoSEQ multiplex PCR, lists solely in-frame clones and lacks some. This sample carries tens of thousands of clones, none of them present only once. The J gene is TRBJ1-3, the V gene TRBV7-9, with D perhaps TRBD1 (5 bases). The specimen was peripheral blood mononuclear cells. This receptor was obtained from a person aged 18 to 75 in good health. CDR3: CASSLDLGAGNTIYF. The DNA read from the CDR3 is TGTGCCAGCAGCTTAGATCTTGGGGCCGGAAACACA.